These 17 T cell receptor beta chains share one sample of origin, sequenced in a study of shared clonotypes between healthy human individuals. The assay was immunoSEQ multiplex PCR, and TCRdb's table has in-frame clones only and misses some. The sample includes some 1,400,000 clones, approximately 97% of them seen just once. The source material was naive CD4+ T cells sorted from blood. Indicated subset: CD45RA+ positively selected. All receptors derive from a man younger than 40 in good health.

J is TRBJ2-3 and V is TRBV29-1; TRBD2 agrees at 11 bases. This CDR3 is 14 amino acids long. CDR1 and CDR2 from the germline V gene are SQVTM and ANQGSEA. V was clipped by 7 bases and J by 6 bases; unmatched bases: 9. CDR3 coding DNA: TGCAGCGCCGTAGCGGGAGGGCTGGGGGATACGCAGTATTTT. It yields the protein CSAVAGGLGDTQYF.

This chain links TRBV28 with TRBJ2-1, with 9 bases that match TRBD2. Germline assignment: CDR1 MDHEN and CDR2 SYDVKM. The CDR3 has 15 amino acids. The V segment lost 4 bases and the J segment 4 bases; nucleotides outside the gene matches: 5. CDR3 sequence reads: CASSSAGGGYNEQFF. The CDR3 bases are TGTGCCAGCAGTTCAGCGGGAGGAGGGTACAATGAGCAGTTCTTC.

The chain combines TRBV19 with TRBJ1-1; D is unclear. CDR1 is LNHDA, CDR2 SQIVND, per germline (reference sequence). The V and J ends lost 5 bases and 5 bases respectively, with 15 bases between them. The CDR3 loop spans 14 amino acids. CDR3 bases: TGTGCCAGTAGTCTGGTCGGGTCCCGAACTGAAGCTTTCTTT. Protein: CASSLVGSRTEAFF.

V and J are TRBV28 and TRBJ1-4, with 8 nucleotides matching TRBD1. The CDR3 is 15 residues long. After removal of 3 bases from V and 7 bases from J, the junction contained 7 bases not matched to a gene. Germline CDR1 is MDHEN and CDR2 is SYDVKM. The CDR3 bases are TGTGCCAGCAGTTTCCCAGGGGGCTCTAGTGAAAAACTGTTTTTT. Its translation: CASSFPGGSSEKLFF.

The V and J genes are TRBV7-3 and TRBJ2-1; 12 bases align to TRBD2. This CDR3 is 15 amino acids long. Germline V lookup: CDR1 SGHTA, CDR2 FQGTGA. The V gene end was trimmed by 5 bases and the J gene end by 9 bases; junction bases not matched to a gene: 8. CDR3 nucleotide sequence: TGTGCCAGCAGCACCCTAGCGGGAGGGCCCAGTGAGCAGTTCTTC. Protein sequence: CASSTLAGGPSEQFF.

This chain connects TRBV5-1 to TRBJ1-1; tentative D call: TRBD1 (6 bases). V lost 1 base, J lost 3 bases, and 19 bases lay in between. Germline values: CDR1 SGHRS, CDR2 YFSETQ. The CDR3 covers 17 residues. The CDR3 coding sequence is TGCGCCAGCAGCTTGACCTGGGGACAAACATTTTACACTGAAGCTTTCTTT. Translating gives CASSLTWGQTFYTEAFF.

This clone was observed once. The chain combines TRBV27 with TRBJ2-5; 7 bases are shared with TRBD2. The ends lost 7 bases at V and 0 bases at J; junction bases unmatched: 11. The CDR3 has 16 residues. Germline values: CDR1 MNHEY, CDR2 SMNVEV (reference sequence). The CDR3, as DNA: TGTGCCAGCACTAGCCGGGGGGTAGGGTACCAAGAGACCCAGTACTTC. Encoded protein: CASTSRGVGYQETQYF.

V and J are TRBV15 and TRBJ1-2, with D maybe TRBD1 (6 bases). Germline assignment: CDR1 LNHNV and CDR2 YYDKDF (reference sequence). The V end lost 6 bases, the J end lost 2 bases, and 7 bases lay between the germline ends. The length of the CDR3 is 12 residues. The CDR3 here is CATRGANYGYTF. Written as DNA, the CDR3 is TGTGCCACCAGGGGGGCGAACTATGGCTACACCTTC.

CDR3 DNA: TGTGCCAGCAGCCGGAACGAAATTGAAGGGGAGCTGTTTTTT. It yields the protein CASSRNEIEGELFF. This sequence joins TRBV11-3 and TRBJ2-2; D is undetermined. The CDR3 contains 14 residues. In germline, CDR1 is SGHNT, CDR2 YENEEA. Trimming cost V 5 bases and J 8 bases, with 15 bases left between them. The full variable domain, rest sourced from reference TRBV11-3 and TRBJ2-2, is EAGVVQSPRYKIIEKKQPVAFWCNPISGHNTLYWYLQNLGQGPELLIRYENEEAVDDSQLPKDRFSAERLKGVDSTLKIQPAELGDSAVYLCASSRNEIEGELFFGEGSRLTVL.

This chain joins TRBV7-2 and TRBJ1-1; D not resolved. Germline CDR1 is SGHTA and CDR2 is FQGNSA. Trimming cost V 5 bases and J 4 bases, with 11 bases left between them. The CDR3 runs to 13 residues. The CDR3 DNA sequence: TGTGCCAGCAGCATTCAAACCGGCACTGAAGCTTTCTTT. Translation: CASSIQTGTEAFF.

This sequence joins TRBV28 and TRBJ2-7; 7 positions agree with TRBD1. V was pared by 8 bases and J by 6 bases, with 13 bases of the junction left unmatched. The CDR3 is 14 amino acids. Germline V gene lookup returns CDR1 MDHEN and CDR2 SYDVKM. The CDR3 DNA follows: TGTGCCAGCTCCAACACCGAGGGGGCAGGCGAGCAGTACTTC. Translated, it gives CASSNTEGAGEQYF. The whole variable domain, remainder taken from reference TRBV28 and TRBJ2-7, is DVKVTQSSRYLVKRTGEKVFLECVQDMDHENMFWYRQDPGLGLRLIYFSYDVKMKEKGDIPEGYSVSREKKERFSLILESASTNQTSMYLCASSNTEGAGEQYFGPGTRLTVT.

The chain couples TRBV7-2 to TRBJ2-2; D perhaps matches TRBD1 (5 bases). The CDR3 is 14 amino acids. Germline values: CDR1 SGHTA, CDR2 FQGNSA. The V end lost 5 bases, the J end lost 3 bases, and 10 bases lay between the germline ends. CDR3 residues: CASSKDTHTGELFF. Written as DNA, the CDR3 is TGTGCCAGCAGCAAGGACACCCACACCGGGGAGCTGTTTTTT.

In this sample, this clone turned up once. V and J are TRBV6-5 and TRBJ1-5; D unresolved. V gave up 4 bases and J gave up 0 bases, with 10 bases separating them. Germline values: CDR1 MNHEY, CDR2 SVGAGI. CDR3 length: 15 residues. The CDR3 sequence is CASSSLPYSNQPQHF. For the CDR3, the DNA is TGTGCCAGCAGTTCTTTACCTTATAGCAATCAGCCCCAGCATTTT.

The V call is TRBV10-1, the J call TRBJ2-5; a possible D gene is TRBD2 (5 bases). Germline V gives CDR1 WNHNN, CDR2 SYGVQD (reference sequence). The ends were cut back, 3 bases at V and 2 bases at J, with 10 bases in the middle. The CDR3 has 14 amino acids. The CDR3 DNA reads TGCGCCAGCAGTGAATCGGAGGCGCAAGAGACCCAGTACTTC. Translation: CASSESEAQETQYF.

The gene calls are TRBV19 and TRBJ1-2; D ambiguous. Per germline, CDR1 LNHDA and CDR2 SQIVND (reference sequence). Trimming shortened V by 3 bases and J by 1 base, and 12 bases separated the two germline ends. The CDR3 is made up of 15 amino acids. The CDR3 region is CASSMKGVFNYGYTF. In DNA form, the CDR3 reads TGTGCCAGTAGTATGAAGGGAGTGTTTAACTATGGCTACACCTTC.

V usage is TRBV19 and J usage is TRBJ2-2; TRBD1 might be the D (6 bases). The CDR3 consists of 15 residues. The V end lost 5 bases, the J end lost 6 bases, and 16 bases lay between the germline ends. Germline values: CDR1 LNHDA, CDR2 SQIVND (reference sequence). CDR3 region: CASSFSGHRSGELFF. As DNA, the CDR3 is TGTGCCAGTAGTTTTTCGGGACACAGATCCGGGGAGCTGTTTTTT.

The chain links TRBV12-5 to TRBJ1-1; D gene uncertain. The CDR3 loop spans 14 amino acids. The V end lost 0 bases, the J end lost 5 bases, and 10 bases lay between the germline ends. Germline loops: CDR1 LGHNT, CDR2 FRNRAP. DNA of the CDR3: TGTGCTAGTGGTTTGGTCCACAAAGCGACTGAAGCTTTCTTT. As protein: CASGLVHKATEAFF.